This record concerns one T cell receptor beta chain sequence. These data are taken from a study of blood T cell repertoires in COVID-19. Across the study: T cells, B-cell-depleted T cells, or PBMCs provided the cDNA or gDNA that served as material.

Germline assignment: CDR1 SNHLY and CDR2 FYNNEI. CDR3 size: 15 residues. Trimming cost V 2 bases and J 0 bases, with 7 bases left between them. Per the study methods: Nucleated cell number was recorded as an estimate derived from reference gene primer amplification. Data came from immunoSEQ multiplex PCR; TCRdb stores just in-frame clones and leaves some out. V and J calls and clone size follow that table, whereas D and trimming were derived from the DNA. The table lists about 59,000 clones, 70% to 75% of them singletons. Sample: peripheral blood. The V and J genes are TRBV2 and TRBJ1-4, with D hard to call. The receptor comes from a woman aged 70-85 years with acute or convalescent COVID-19. CDR3 DNA sequence: TGTGCCAGCAGTGAATACGGGGCAACTAATGAAAAACTGTTTTTT. It yields the protein CASSEYGATNEKLFF.